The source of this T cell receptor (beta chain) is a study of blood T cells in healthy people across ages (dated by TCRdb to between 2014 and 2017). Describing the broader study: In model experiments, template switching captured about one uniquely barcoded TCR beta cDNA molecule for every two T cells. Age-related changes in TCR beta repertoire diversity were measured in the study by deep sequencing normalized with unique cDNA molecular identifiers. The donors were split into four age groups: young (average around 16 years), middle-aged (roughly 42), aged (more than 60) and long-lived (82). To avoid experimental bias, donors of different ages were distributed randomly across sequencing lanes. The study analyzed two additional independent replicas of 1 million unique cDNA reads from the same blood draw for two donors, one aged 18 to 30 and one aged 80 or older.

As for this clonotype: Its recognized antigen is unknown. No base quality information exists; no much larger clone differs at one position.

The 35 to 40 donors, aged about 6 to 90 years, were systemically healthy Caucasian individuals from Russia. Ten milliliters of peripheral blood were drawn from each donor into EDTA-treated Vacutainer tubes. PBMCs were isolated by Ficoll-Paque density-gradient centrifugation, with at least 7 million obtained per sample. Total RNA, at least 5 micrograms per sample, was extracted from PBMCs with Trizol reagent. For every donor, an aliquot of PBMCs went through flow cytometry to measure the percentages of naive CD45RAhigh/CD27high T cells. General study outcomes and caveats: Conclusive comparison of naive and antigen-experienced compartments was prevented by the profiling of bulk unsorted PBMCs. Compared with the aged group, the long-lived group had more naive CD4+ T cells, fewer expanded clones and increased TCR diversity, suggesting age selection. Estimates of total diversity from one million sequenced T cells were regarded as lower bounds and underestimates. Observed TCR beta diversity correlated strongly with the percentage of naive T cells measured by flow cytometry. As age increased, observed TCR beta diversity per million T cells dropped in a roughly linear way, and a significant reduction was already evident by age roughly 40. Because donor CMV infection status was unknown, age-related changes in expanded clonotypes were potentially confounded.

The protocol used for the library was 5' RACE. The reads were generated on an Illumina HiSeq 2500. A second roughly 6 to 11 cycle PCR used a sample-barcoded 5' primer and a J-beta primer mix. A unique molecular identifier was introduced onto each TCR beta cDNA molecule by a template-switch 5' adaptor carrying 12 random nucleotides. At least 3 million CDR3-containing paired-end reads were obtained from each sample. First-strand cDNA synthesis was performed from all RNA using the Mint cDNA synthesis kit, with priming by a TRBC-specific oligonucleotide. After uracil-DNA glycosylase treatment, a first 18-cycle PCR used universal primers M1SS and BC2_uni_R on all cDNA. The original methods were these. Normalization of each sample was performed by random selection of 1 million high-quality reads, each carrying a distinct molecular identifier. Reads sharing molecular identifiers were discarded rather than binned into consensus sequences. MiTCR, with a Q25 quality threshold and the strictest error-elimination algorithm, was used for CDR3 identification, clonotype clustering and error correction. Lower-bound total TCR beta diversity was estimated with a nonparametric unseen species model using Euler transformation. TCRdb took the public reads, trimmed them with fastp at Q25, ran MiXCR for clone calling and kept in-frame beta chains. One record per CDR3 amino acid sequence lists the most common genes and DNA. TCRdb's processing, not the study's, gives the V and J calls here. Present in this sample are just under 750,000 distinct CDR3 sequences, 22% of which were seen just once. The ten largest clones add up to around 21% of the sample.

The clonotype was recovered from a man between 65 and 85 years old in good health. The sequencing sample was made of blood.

The bases read TGTGCCAGCAGGCGCCCTAGCCTCGATACGCAGTATTTT. Its product reads: CASRRPSLDTQYF. The chain uses TRBV12-3 or TRBV12-4 and TRBJ2-3; TRBD2 is a possible D gene, resting on 5 matching bases. CDR3 length: 13 amino acids, cysteine to phenylalanine. The CDR3 DNA has 39 bases and is translated from base 1. V gives up 6 bases and J gives up 6 bases, and the segment between their germline ends measures 13 bases.